Each of the 12 T cell receptor beta chains below was sequenced from the same sample in a study of T cell responses to AZD1222 COVID-19 vaccine. Measured with immunoSEQ multiplex PCR; TCRdb has only the in-frame clones, and not every one. The table lists 180,000 or so clones, about nine tenths of them singletons, with about 1.9% in the top ten. The sequences come from peripheral blood, collected 28 days after the second AZD1222 dose. These receptors all stem from an adult who received the AZD1222 COVID-19 vaccine.

CDR3 sequence reads: CASSRPGNTEAFF. DNA for the CDR3: TGTGCCAGTAGCAGACCAGGGAACACTGAAGCTTTCTTT. This sequence joins TRBV19 and TRBJ1-1; D uncertain. Trimming stripped 6 bases from V and 1 base from J, with 9 bases between. Germline V gene lookup returns CDR1 LNHDA and CDR2 SQIVND (reference sequence). CDR3 length: 13 amino acids.

The chain joins TRBV5-1 to TRBJ2-1; no reliable D call. With 5 bases removed from V and 0 bases from J, the gap between germline ends came to 12 bases. Germline V gives CDR1 SGHRS, CDR2 YFSETQ. This CDR3 contains 15 residues. DNA of the CDR3: TGCGCCAGCAGGCAGGTGGCAATCTCCTACAATGAGCAGTTCTTC. Translating gives CASRQVAISYNEQFF.

Here the CDR3 DNA reads TGTGCCAGCAGTTCTAGTGCCGCCGCGCAGTATTTT. It is translated as CASSSSAAAQYF. The rearrangement uses TRBV6-2 or TRBV6-3 and TRBJ2-3; D is ambiguous. Deletions cut 4 bases from V and 10 bases from J, with 12 bases between. CDR3 length: 12 amino acids. The germline V gene has CDR1 MNHEY and CDR2 SVGEGT.

V is TRBV5-1 and J is TRBJ1-4; D gene unclear. This CDR3 has 14 amino acids. V lost 0 bases and J 4 bases, leaving 7 bases between the germline ends. CDR1 and CDR2 from the germline V gene are SGHRS and YFSETQ. CDR3 DNA sequence: TGCGCCAGCAGCTTGGGTTCGGGTAATGAAAAACTGTTTTTT. Translated, it gives CASSLGSGNEKLFF.

The V and J genes are TRBV5-1 and TRBJ1-6, with D unclear. The germline V gene encodes CDR1 SGHRS and CDR2 YFSETQ. The CDR3 sequence is 13 residues long. V lost 0 bases and J 10 bases, leaving 8 bases between the germline ends. CDR3 amino acids: CASSLDSGSPLHF. The CDR3 coding sequence is TGCGCCAGCAGCTTGGACAGTGGGTCACCCCTCCACTTT.

The chain has TRBV3-1 (or the pseudogene TRBV3-2) and TRBJ2-5; possibly TRBD2 for D (6 bases). Germline assignment: CDR1 LGHDT and CDR2 YNNKEL (reference sequence). The V end lost 5 bases, the J end lost 6 bases, and 16 bases lay between the germline ends. This CDR3 has 14 amino acids. The CDR3: CASSSRDSRKTQYF. CDR3 DNA: TGTGCCAGCAGCAGCCGGGACTCCAGAAAGACCCAGTACTTC.

The rearrangement uses TRBV7-3 and TRBJ1-2; a possible D gene is TRBD1 (5 bases). From germline, CDR1 is SGHTA and CDR2 FQGTGA. V was trimmed by 10 bases and J by 0 bases, leaving 12 bases between them. The length of the CDR3 is 13 residues. The CDR3 spells CATALTANYGYTF. DNA for the CDR3: TGTGCCACTGCGTTGACAGCTAACTATGGCTACACCTTC. Combining the CDR3 with reference TRBV7-3 and TRBJ1-2 gives the whole variable domain GAGVSQTPSNKVTEKGKYVELRCDPISGHTALYWYRQSLGQGPEFLIYFQGTGAADDSGLPNDRFFAVRPEGSVSTLKIQRTERGDSAVYLCATALTANYGYTFGSGTRLTVV.

The chain recombines TRBV5-4 with TRBJ1-4; unclear D gene. V was pared by 0 bases and J by 3 bases, with 6 bases between. CDR3 length: 14 residues. Germline CDR1 and CDR2: SGHNT and YYREEE (reference sequence). In DNA, the CDR3 is TGTGCCAGCAGCTTGGTGGGAGCTAATGAAAAACTGTTTTTT. Translated, it gives CASSLVGANEKLFF. The full variable domain, in which reference TRBV5-4 and TRBJ1-4 provide the parts outside the CDR3, is ETGVTQSPTHLIKTRGQQVTLRCSSQSGHNTVSWYQQALGQGPQFIFQYYREEENGRGNFPPRFSGLQFPNYSSELNVNALELDDSALYLCASSLVGANEKLFFGSGTQLSVL.

This chain joins TRBV19 and TRBJ2-3; the match to TRBD1 covers 9 bases. Germline CDR1 LNHDA, CDR2 SQIVND (reference sequence). The CDR3 spans 13 residues. Germline trimming cut 8 bases from V and 3 bases from J; bases unmatched to any gene: 3. CDR3 protein: CASPGQGTDTQYF. The DNA of the CDR3 is TGTGCCAGTCCGGGACAGGGTACAGATACGCAGTATTTT.

This clone was detected a few times. This chain uses TRBV5-4 with TRBJ1-4, with D possibly TRBD1 on 6 matching bases. Looked up from germline, CDR1 is SGHNT and CDR2 is YYREEE (reference sequence). The CDR3 is 16 amino acids. V was cut by 2 bases and J by 0 bases, with 11 bases left in between. The CDR3 here is CASSFGTPSTNEKLFF. As DNA, the CDR3 is TGTGCCAGCAGCTTCGGGACACCATCAACTAATGAAAAACTGTTTTTT.

This clone appeared a single time. The rearrangement links TRBV6-2 or TRBV6-3 to TRBJ2-1; D ambiguous. Trimming took 6 bases from V and 6 from J, leaving 12 bases between them. CDR1 and CDR2 from the germline V gene are MNHEY and SVGEGT. The CDR3 is 13 residues long. DNA of the CDR3: TGTGCCAGCAGCGGGTTTATGGGCAATGAGCAGTTCTTC. This translates into CASSGFMGNEQFF.

V and J are TRBV19 and TRBJ2-7; perhaps TRBD2 as D (6 bases). V shed 3 bases and J shed 5 bases, with 20 bases lying between them. The V gene's germline CDR1 is LNHDA and CDR2 SQIVND (reference sequence). The CDR3 has 16 residues. The CDR3 nucleotides are TGTGCCAGTAGTATGTCCTTTGGGGGGATTTCCCACGAGCAGTACTTC. Protein product: CASSMSFGGISHEQYF.